This T cell receptor (beta chain) stems from a study of metastatic and nonmetastatic thyroid tumors. Via MiXCR, TCRdb re-called the PCR reads. This table holds some 10,000 clones, under 30% found once. Thyroid surgery was preceded by no treatment in any patient. Looked up from germline, CDR1 is LNHNV and CDR2 is YYDKDF (reference sequence). Including both end residues, the CDR3 is 11 amino acids long. This clone occurred many times. This CDR3 is missing its conserved last phenylalanine or tryptophan, likely due to a read error. It is unclear where the CDR3 begins or ends on the DNA, so no DNA is shown, and the CDR3 is as TCRdb lists it.

The sequence came from a female donor with papillary thyroid cancer or a benign thyroid nodule (not recorded which). Some clones in this sample may be carry-over from other donors' samples. Sequences were obtained from tumor tissue. J is TRBJ2-1 and V is TRBV15. The CDR3: CATSRDELFCS.